These T cell receptor beta chains were read from a single sample in a study of cytomegalovirus exposure and HLA in healthy donors. Some clones are missing from TCRdb's copy, which holds only in-frame ones; the method was immunoSEQ multiplex PCR. In the table there are around 67,000 clones, around 75% of which are singletons. The sequencing input was PBMCs. The receptors stem from a woman aged 25-40 years in good health and CMV-seropositive. CDR3s include the opening cysteine and the closing phenylalanine or tryptophan. A D gene is named only where the DNA matches it firmly. Rows may omit the clone size; those that give it use once, few, many or a size class.

J gene: TRBJ2-7; D gene: TRBD2; V gene: TRBV6-6; clone size: -; CDR3 protein: CASSPSGSTYEQYF; CDR3 DNA: TGTGCCAGCAGCCCTAGCGGGAGCACCTACGAGCAGTACTTC
J gene: TRBJ2-7; D gene: TRBD2; V gene: TRBV29-1; clone size: few; CDR3 protein: CSAPSERERLYEQYF; CDR3 DNA: TGCAGCGCCCCCTCGGAGCGGGAGCGACTGTACGAGCAGTACTTC
J gene: TRBJ2-1; D gene: TRBD1; V gene: TRBV5-4; clone size: -; CDR3 protein: CASSPGQQSYNEQFF; CDR3 DNA: TGTGCCAGCAGCCCGGGACAGCAATCCTACAATGAGCAGTTCTTC
J gene: TRBJ1-5; D gene: TRBD1; V gene: TRBV2; clone size: -; CDR3 protein: CASRTGTGGAGRQPQHF; CDR3 DNA: TGTGCCAGCAGAACCGGGACAGGGGGCGCCGGCCGTCAGCCCCAGCATTTT
J gene: TRBJ1-2; D gene: -; V gene: TRBV4-2; clone size: -; CDR3 protein: CASSQVRRGSFQGKGRYGYTF; CDR3 DNA: TGTGCCAGCAGCCAAGTCAGGAGGGGCAGCTTCCAAGGTAAAGGTCGCTATGGCTACACCTTC
J gene: TRBJ1-2; D gene: TRBD1; V gene: TRBV29-1; clone size: -; CDR3 protein: CSVARTGANYGYTF; CDR3 DNA: TGCAGCGTCGCCCGGACAGGTGCTAACTATGGCTACACCTTC
J gene: TRBJ2-3; D gene: TRBD2; V gene: TRBV9; clone size: once; CDR3 protein: CASSVEPGGQTASTDTQYF; CDR3 DNA: TGTGCCAGCAGCGTAGAGCCGGGAGGACAAACCGCGAGCACAGATACGCAGTATTTT
J gene: TRBJ2-5; D gene: -; V gene: TRBV6-1; clone size: -; CDR3 protein: CASSPSLAGETQYF; CDR3 DNA: TGTGCCAGCAGTCCGTCGCTAGCTGGGGAGACCCAGTACTTC
J gene: TRBJ2-1; D gene: TRBD2; V gene: TRBV7-9; clone size: -; CDR3 protein: CASSFLAGYNEQFF; CDR3 DNA: TGTGCCAGCAGCTTCCTAGCGGGATATAATGAGCAGTTCTTC
J gene: TRBJ2-1; D gene: TRBD2; V gene: TRBV7-2; clone size: -; CDR3 protein: CASTQLAGGSGLNEQFF; CDR3 DNA: TGTGCCAGCACCCAATTGGCGGGCGGGAGTGGTTTGAATGAGCAGTTCTTC
J gene: TRBJ2-1; D gene: -; V gene: TRBV2; clone size: -; CDR3 protein: CASSGRNEQFF; CDR3 DNA: TGTGCCAGCAGTGGGCGGAATGAGCAGTTCTTC
J gene: TRBJ1-2; D gene: TRBD1; V gene: TRBV14; clone size: -; CDR3 protein: CASSQGRTGNGYTF; CDR3 DNA: TGTGCCAGCAGCCAAGGGAGGACAGGGAATGGCTACACCTTC
J gene: TRBJ2-2; D gene: TRBD1; V gene: TRBV28; clone size: -; CDR3 protein: CASRGTGGSGELFF; CDR3 DNA: TGTGCCAGCAGGGGGACAGGGGGCAGCGGGGAGCTGTTTTTT
J gene: TRBJ2-7; D gene: TRBD2; V gene: TRBV7-2; clone size: few; CDR3 protein: CASSLRDYYEQYF; CDR3 DNA: TGTGCCAGCAGCTTAAGGGACTACTACGAGCAGTACTTC
J gene: TRBJ2-3; D gene: TRBD2; V gene: TRBV11-1; clone size: -; CDR3 protein: CASSLEVTSGRGDTQYF; CDR3 DNA: TGTGCCAGCAGCTTAGAAGTGACTAGCGGGAGGGGAGATACGCAGTATTTT
J gene: TRBJ2-2; D gene: -; V gene: TRBV7-3; clone size: -; CDR3 protein: CASSFEVNTGELFF; CDR3 DNA: TGTGCCAGCAGCTTTGAGGTTAACACCGGGGAGCTGTTTTTT
J gene: TRBJ1-2; D gene: TRBD1; V gene: TRBV29-1; clone size: few; CDR3 protein: CSAGTVYGYTF; CDR3 DNA: TGCAGCGCCGGGACAGTTTATGGCTACACCTTC
J gene: TRBJ2-6; D gene: -; V gene: TRBV7-2; clone size: -; CDR3 protein: CASSRISSGANVLTF; CDR3 DNA: TGTGCCAGCAGCCGAATCAGCTCTGGGGCCAACGTCCTGACTTTC
J gene: TRBJ2-7; D gene: -; V gene: TRBV5-1; clone size: -; CDR3 protein: CASSLGTGVGGEQYF; CDR3 DNA: TGCGCCAGCAGCCTAGGGACGGGGGTTGGGGGCGAGCAGTACTTC
J gene: TRBJ2-3; D gene: -; V gene: TRBV27; clone size: -; CDR3 protein: CASSLGNTQYF; CDR3 DNA: TGTGCCAGCAGTTTAGGCAATACGCAGTATTTT
J gene: TRBJ1-1; D gene: -; V gene: TRBV28; clone size: -; CDR3 protein: CASSLRLTGLNTEAFF; CDR3 DNA: TGTGCCAGCAGTTTGCGACTGACAGGACTTAACACTGAAGCTTTCTTT
J gene: TRBJ2-5; D gene: TRBD1; V gene: TRBV5-1; clone size: -; CDR3 protein: CASSPQGAHQETQYF; CDR3 DNA: TGCGCCAGCAGCCCACAGGGGGCGCACCAAGAGACCCAGTACTTC
J gene: TRBJ2-5; D gene: TRBD2; V gene: TRBV5-6; clone size: -; CDR3 protein: CASSTGLAGAETQYF; CDR3 DNA: TGTGCCAGCAGCACCGGACTAGCGGGAGCGGAGACCCAGTACTTC
J gene: TRBJ2-7; D gene: TRBD1; V gene: TRBV27; clone size: -; CDR3 protein: CASSGTGGTYEQYF; CDR3 DNA: TGTGCCAGCAGCGGGACAGGGGGCACCTACGAGCAGTACTTC
J gene: TRBJ2-1; D gene: TRBD2; V gene: TRBV7-2; clone size: -; CDR3 protein: CASRIAGGGLFF; CDR3 DNA: TGTGCCAGCAGGATAGCGGGAGGGGGTCTGTTCTTC
J gene: TRBJ1-2; D gene: -; V gene: TRBV11-3; clone size: -; CDR3 protein: CASSLVGGGYTF; CDR3 DNA: TGTGCCAGCAGCTTAGTTGGGGGCGGCTACACCTTC
J gene: TRBJ2-1; D gene: TRBD2; V gene: TRBV5-6; clone size: -; CDR3 protein: CASSFDGGVSNEQFF; CDR3 DNA: TGTGCCAGCAGCTTCGACGGGGGGGTGTCCAATGAGCAGTTCTTC
J gene: TRBJ2-3; D gene: TRBD2; V gene: TRBV7-6; clone size: -; CDR3 protein: CASSYLAGSTDTQYF; CDR3 DNA: TGTGCCAGCAGCTACCTAGCGGGAAGCACAGATACGCAGTATTTT
J gene: TRBJ1-1; D gene: TRBD1; V gene: TRBV9; clone size: once; CDR3 protein: CASSPRQGNTEAFF; CDR3 DNA: TGTGCCAGCAGCCCCCGACAGGGGAACACTGAAGCTTTCTTT
J gene: TRBJ2-7; D gene: TRBD2; V gene: TRBV7-8; clone size: -; CDR3 protein: CASSLGASGNEQYF; CDR3 DNA: TGTGCCAGCAGCTTAGGGGCTAGCGGGAACGAGCAGTACTTC